These 11 T cell receptor beta chains came from one sample sequenced in a study of blood T cell repertoires in COVID-19. Profiled with immunoSEQ multiplex PCR; TCRdb holds only in-frame clones, not every one. The table shows 400,000 to 450,000 clones, with approximately 90% occurring only once. Sequenced material: peripheral blood. The receptor set was obtained from a young man with COVID-19, enrolled during active disease.

V is TRBV5-5 and J is TRBJ2-7, with D tentatively TRBD2 (5 bases). Trimming cost V 0 bases and J 4 bases, with 8 bases left between them. The CDR3 has 13 amino acids. The germline gives CDR1 SGHKS, CDR2 YYEKEE (reference sequence). DNA for the CDR3: TGTGCCAGCAGCTTGGCCACGGGGTACGAGCAGTACTTC. The encoded protein is CASSLATGYEQYF.

The genes are TRBV21-1 and TRBJ2-1; the tabulated D call, TRBD2, remains unverified against the DNA. TRBV21-1 is a listed pseudogene. The CDR3 contains 21 residues. CDR3 sequence: CASREMGGRWLEVFRDNEQFF. DNA of the CDR3: TGTGCCAGCAGGGAAATGGGCGGGCGCTGGTTAGAGGTTTTTAGGGACAATGAGCAGTTCTTC.

This chain uses TRBV4-2 with TRBJ2-2, with D possibly being TRBD2 (5 bases). Looked up from germline, CDR1 is LGHNA and CDR2 is YNFKEQ. The V gene lost 4 bases and the J gene lost 0 bases, with 18 bases spanning the gap. CDR3 size: 18 residues. The CDR3 bases are TGTGCCAGCAGCCCCCGGACTGGCGGCGTTTCGAACACCGGGGAGCTGTTTTTT. Translating gives CASSPRTGGVSNTGELFF.

The chain has TRBV3-1 (or the pseudogene TRBV3-2) and TRBJ2-7; no clear D. The ends were cut back, 1 base at V and 0 bases at J, with 13 bases in the middle. CDR1 and CDR2 (germline): LGHDT, YNNKEL (reference sequence). The CDR3 contains 16 residues. CDR3 coding DNA: TGTGCCAGCAGCCAAGGAGTACTCCAAAGCTCCTACGAGCAGTACTTC. This gives the protein CASSQGVLQSSYEQYF.

V is TRBV3-1 (or the pseudogene TRBV3-2) and J is TRBJ1-2; perhaps TRBD1 as D (6 bases). V gave up 4 bases and J gave up 4 bases, with 13 bases separating them. The CDR3 loop spans 14 amino acids. Germline loops: CDR1 LGHDT, CDR2 YNNKEL (reference sequence). CDR3 sequence reads: CASSPRAGAYGYTF. The CDR3, as DNA: TGTGCCAGCAGCCCCCGGGCAGGGGCCTATGGCTACACCTTC.

This clone occurred once. The chain has TRBV3-1 (or the pseudogene TRBV3-2) and TRBJ1-6; TRBD1 matches 7 bases. This CDR3 has 15 amino acids. Germline V lookup: CDR1 LGHDT, CDR2 YNNKEL (reference sequence). V dropped 2 bases and J dropped 6; count of bases not matched to a gene: 4. CDR3 sequence (DNA): TGTGCCAGCAGCCAATTGACAGGGTCTAATTCACCCCTCCACTTT. Its protein is CASSQLTGSNSPLHF.

The chain combines TRBV11-3 with TRBJ2-6, with TRBD1 as a possible D gene (5 bases). This CDR3 region has 14 residues. V was trimmed by 5 bases and J by 1 base, leaving 6 bases between them. Per the germline V gene, CDR1 is SGHNT and CDR2 is YENEEA. CDR3 sequence (DNA): TGTGCCAGCAGCCAGGGATCTGGGGCCAACGTCCTGACTTTC. Protein sequence: CASSQGSGANVLTF. Full variable domain (missing parts from reference TRBV11-3 and TRBJ2-6): EAGVVQSPRYKIIEKKQPVAFWCNPISGHNTLYWYLQNLGQGPELLIRYENEEAVDDSQLPKDRFSAERLKGVDSTLKIQPAELGDSAVYLCASSQGSGANVLTFGAGSRLTVL.

The chain has TRBV24-1 and TRBJ2-5; TRBD1 might be the D (6 bases). The CDR3 is 14 amino acids. Trimming shortened V by 4 bases and J by 5 bases, and 13 bases separated the two germline ends. CDR1 is KGHDR and CDR2 is SFDVKD in the germline V gene. CDR3 coding DNA: TGTGCCACCAGTGACCCCACTACAGGGGAGACCCAGTACTTC. Protein product: CATSDPTTGETQYF.

The chain couples TRBV5-1 to TRBJ2-1; D gene unclear. The CDR3 length is 12 residues. V was clipped by 3 bases and J by 6 bases, with 7 bases between them. The germline V gene encodes CDR1 SGHRS and CDR2 YFSETQ. The CDR3 region has the DNA TGCGCCAGCAGCTCTATTATCAATGAGCAGTTCTTC. This gives the protein CASSSIINEQFF.

The chain has TRBV5-6 and TRBJ2-3; D gene ambiguous. The germline CDR1 and CDR2 sequences are SGHDT and YYEEEE. V was cut by 0 bases and J by 2 bases, with 7 bases left in between. The CDR3 is 14 residues long. CDR3 sequence reads: CASSLARLTDTQYF. The DNA for the CDR3 is TGTGCCAGCAGCTTGGCCCGTCTCACAGATACGCAGTATTTT.

The chain couples TRBV5-6 to TRBJ1-4; D is uncertain. V was shortened by 3 bases and J by 5 bases, with 17 bases between the two germline ends. Germline CDR1 reads SGHDT; CDR2 reads YYEEEE. The CDR3 contains 16 residues. The CDR3 region has the DNA TGTGCCAGCAGCTACTACTCGGCTGCTGAGAATGAAAAACTGTTTTTT. This sequence encodes CASSYYSAAENEKLFF. The variable domain in full, completed from reference TRBV5-6 and TRBJ1-4, reads DAGVTQSPTHLIKTRGQQVTLRCSPKSGHDTVSWYQQALGQGPQFIFQYYEEEERQRGNFPDRFSGHQFPNYSSELNVNALLLGDSALYLCASSYYSAAENEKLFFGSGTQLSVL.